Following are 14 T cell receptor beta chains from one sample sequenced in a study of CD8 T cells in Susac syndrome. An input of roughly 0.45 to 1 ug of RNA was subjected to reverse transcription using random hexamers. TCRdb redid the calling of the immunoSEQ multiplex PCR reads with MiXCR, one entry per CDR3 protein. The sample includes some 220,000 distinct CDR3 sequences, about 95% seen only once; the top ten take about 0.091%. Sequencing was carried out using CD4+ T cells from PBMCs. These receptors were taken from a human donor with multiple sclerosis.

The chain uses TRBV30 and TRBJ2-1; TRBD2 matches 14 bases. V lost 1 base, J lost 6 bases, and 2 bases stayed unmatched. Germline V gives CDR1 GTSNPN, CDR2 SVGIG (reference sequence). CDR3 length: 15 residues. CDR3 amino acids: CAWSAGTSGSNEQFF. Here the CDR3 DNA reads TGTGCCTGGAGTGCCGGGACTAGCGGGAGCAATGAGCAGTTCTTC.

The V call is TRBV5-4, the J call TRBJ1-1; D is unresolved. Germline lookup yields CDR1 SGHNT and CDR2 YYREEE (reference sequence). Trimming removed 4 bases from V and 1 base from J, with 11 bases in between. The CDR3 spans 14 residues. Here the CDR3 DNA reads TGTGCCAGCAGCCAGCACGCAGGGAACACTGAAGCTTTCTTT. This gives the protein CASSQHAGNTEAFF.

This chain joins TRBV24-1 and TRBJ2-1; maybe TRBD2 (6 bases). The CDR3 contains 15 residues. V dropped 2 bases and J dropped 4 bases, with 11 bases sitting between them. Germline V gives CDR1 KGHDR, CDR2 SFDVKD. This chain's CDR3 is CATSDSGDFYNEQFF. The CDR3 bases are TGTGCCACCAGTGATTCGGGGGACTTTTACAATGAGCAGTTCTTC.

The chain recombines TRBV11-2 with TRBJ2-7; D might be TRBD1 (6 bases). CDR1 is SGHAT and CDR2 is FQNNGV in the germline V gene. Trimming shortened V by 4 bases and J by 2 bases, and 15 bases separated the two germline ends. The CDR3 covers 15 residues. The CDR3, as DNA: TGTGCCAGCAGCTATCGGACAGAACTAGCCTACGAGCAGTACTTC. This sequence encodes CASSYRTELAYEQYF.

The rearrangement links TRBV20-1 to TRBJ1-1; D may be TRBD1 (6 bases). CDR1 and CDR2 (germline): DFQATT, SNEGSKA (reference sequence). The CDR3 length is 13 residues. V was pared by 5 bases and J by 0 bases, with 10 bases between. The CDR3 DNA follows: TGCAGTGCTCACCAGGGGATGAACACTGAAGCTTTCTTT. This translates into CSAHQGMNTEAFF.

The chain links TRBV4-1 to TRBJ2-7, with 10 bases aligning to TRBD1. Germline V gene lookup returns CDR1 MGHRA and CDR2 YSYEKL. V was pared by 3 bases and J by 5 bases, with 4 bases of the junction left unmatched. The CDR3 length is 14 residues. The CDR3 reads CASSQPGQGNEQYF. The CDR3 DNA reads as TGCGCCAGCAGCCAGCCGGGACAGGGGAACGAGCAGTACTTC.

The chain employs TRBV20-1 and TRBJ2-4, with D possibly TRBD1 on 7 matching bases. V lost 5 bases to trimming and J lost 7 bases, with 24 bases between them. Germline values: CDR1 DFQATT, CDR2 SNEGSKA (reference sequence). The CDR3 has 16 amino acids. The CDR3 nucleotides read TGCAGTGCTGTTCCGCACACAGGGGAGGTGGGGAACATTCAGTACTTC. This codes for CSAVPHTGEVGNIQYF.

The CDR3 is CASSVDPSGTYEQYF. For the CDR3, the DNA is TGTGCCAGCAGCGTAGATCCTAGCGGAACCTACGAGCAGTACTTC. V and J are TRBV9 and TRBJ2-7; 7 nucleotides line up with TRBD2. Germline V gene sequence: CDR1 SGDLS, CDR2 YYNGEE. The CDR3 is 15 amino acids. V lost 0 bases, J lost 2 bases, and 5 bases stayed unmatched.

The V call is TRBV2, the J call TRBJ1-1, with D unclear. CDR3 length equals 14 residues. Per germline, CDR1 SNHLY and CDR2 FYNNEI. V was cut by 9 bases and J by 4 bases, with 18 bases left in between. CDR3 residues: CASHFLREGTEAFF. In DNA form, the CDR3 reads TGTGCCAGTCATTTCCTACGGGAGGGCACTGAAGCTTTCTTT.

The gene calls are TRBV18 and TRBJ1-5, with 9 bases identical to TRBD1. The CDR3 loop spans 14 amino acids. CDR1 is KGHSH, CDR2 LQKENI, per germline. J was trimmed by 6 bases and V by 3 bases; bases with no gene match: 3. The CDR3 DNA reads as TGTGCCAGCTCACCGGGACAGGGAATTCAGCCCCAGCATTTT. Its translation: CASSPGQGIQPQHF.

The V and J genes are TRBV28 and TRBJ2-7; TRBD2 matches 8 bases. V trimming: 2 bases; J trimming: 5 bases; junction bases outside the gene matches: 5. The CDR3 length is 14 residues. The germline V gene has CDR1 MDHEN and CDR2 SYDVKM. CDR3 sequence reads: CASSLAGGIHEQYF. In nucleotides, the CDR3 is TGTGCCAGCAGTTTAGCGGGAGGAATCCACGAGCAGTACTTC.

The CDR3: CASRADRLNEKLFF. The CDR3 DNA follows: TGTGCCAGCAGAGCGGACAGGCTTAATGAAAAACTGTTTTTT. V and J are TRBV2 and TRBJ1-4; 7 positions match TRBD1. This CDR3 has 14 amino acids. V lost 6 bases and J lost 4; bases outside the gene matches: 5. The germline gives CDR1 SNHLY, CDR2 FYNNEI.

The CDR3 coding sequence is TGCAGTGCTAGAGATCCGGGACTAGCTTCAGATACGCAGTATTTT. Amino acid sequence: CSARDPGLASDTQYF. This chain links TRBV20-1 with TRBJ2-3; 9 positions agree with TRBD2. The CDR3 runs to 15 residues. Unmatched junction bases numbered 5, after V lost 0 bases and J lost 4 bases. The V gene's germline CDR1 is DFQATT and CDR2 SNEGSKA (reference sequence).

The V and J genes are TRBV27 and TRBJ2-7; weak D call: TRBD2 (6 bases). CDR1 and CDR2 (germline): MNHEY, SMNVEV (reference sequence). V was cut by 3 bases and J by 5 bases, with 17 bases left in between. This CDR3 is 15 amino acids long. The CDR3 protein is CASSFVGEVRDEQYF. CDR3 in DNA: TGTGCCAGCAGTTTCGTGGGGGAGGTCAGGGACGAGCAGTACTTC.